This paragraph reports one T cell receptor beta chain. This receptor's antigen is unknown. No clone much larger than this one lies a single base away; base qualities are absent. To identify antigen-specific CD4+ T cell clonotypes by their expansion, the ViraFEST assay first stimulated PBMC with viral peptide pools and then applied TCR sequencing. After roughly 11 days of culture, CD4+ T cells were isolated with the EasySep CD4+ T cell isolation kit. Healthy vaccine recipients had no prior SARS-CoV-2 infection, confirmed by negative nucleocapsid antibodies before and after vaccination. A few million PBMC per well were cultured with 8.5 to 10 ug/ml peptides in IMDM containing roughly 5% human AB serum, roughly 9.5 IU/ml IL-2 and gentamicin. On days 3 and 7, half of the culture medium was replaced with fresh IL-2-containing medium. Unless noted otherwise, every peptide stimulation condition was cultured in triplicate wells. PBMC were separated from whole blood using Ficoll-Paque Plus gradient centrifugation and were then either cryopreserved at -140C or used fresh. The overlapping peptide pools covered the spike proteins of SARS-CoV-2 and of the common cold coronaviruses HCoV-NL63, HCoV-OC43 and HCoV-229E. The QIAamp micro DNA kit was used to extract genomic DNA from the cultured CD4+ T cells.

The protocol used for the library was the immunoSEQ multiplex PCR assay. DNA from the cultured, isolated CD4+ T cells was subjected to TCR beta CDR3 sequencing. Turning to the authors' computational methods: Non-productive TCR sequences were removed and reads were trimmed to the CDR3 region, keeping CDR3s of at least 7 amino acids. Antigen-specific clonotypes were identified using the MANAFEST web app by comparison of expansion in peptide wells against reference cultures. To be called positive, a clone needed expansion at FDR<0.05 compared with the reference and with all other wells, an odds ratio greater than 5, and a frequency greater than 0.1% in two replicate wells. A clonotype was defined as cross-reactive if the clonotype was significantly expanded both in SARS-CoV-2 spike wells and in at least one common cold coronavirus spike condition. CDR3 similarity was assessed by Levenshtein distance using the stringdist R package, and unrooted trees were constructed with ape in R 3.6.1. The table comes from immuneACCESS by way of TCRdb, which keeps in-frame sequences with V and J called. Part of the clones is missing from these tables; in studies checked, under half for an unresolved V gene and the rest for unknown reasons. V and J calls and clone size are given by that table; D and trimming were obtained from the DNA. Recorded for this sample are tens of thousands of clones; around 70% of them occurred a single time. Roughly 1.7% of the sample rests with the top ten.

The sample comes from a study of vaccination effects on CD4 cells after COVID-19 (dated by TCRdb to 2022 to 2024). With regard to the full study: Two doses of either the BNT162b2 or the mRNA-1273 mRNA SARS-CoV-2 vaccine were administered to participants. In both COVID-19 convalescent patients and infection-naive vaccine recipients, the study compared SARS-CoV-2 spike-specific CD4+ TCR repertoires from before mRNA vaccination with those from after it. The Oncomine TCR Beta short-read assay on an Illumina iSeq 100 was used to sequence cultures from other donors in the study. Altogether, around ten COVID-19 convalescent patients and several SARS-CoV-2-naive healthy vaccine recipients made up the full study. Summary of the overall study and its limitations: Limitations of the study were the small number of convalescent patients and the absence of early post-infection timepoints. In healthy vaccine recipients, vaccine-induced clones were almost all SARS-CoV-2 mono-reactive, with only 1 of 255 being cross-reactive with common cold coronaviruses. Both infection-induced and vaccine-induced clones contracted markedly at late post-vaccination timepoints, which is consistent with waning T cell responses.

Taken from the germline V gene, the CDR1 and CDR2 loops are LGHNA and YSLEER. The CDR3 runs 15 residues from the cysteine to the phenylalanine. CDR3 DNA only is kept here, 45 bases in frame from base 1. V is cut by 4 bases and J by 0 bases, and the space between the germline ends is 9 bases. The sequence links TRBV4-3 to TRBJ2-2; too little of a D gene remains to name it. Material: CD4+ T cells from PBMCs cultured with HCoV-229E spike peptides, obtained before COVID-19 vaccination. Explained via the paper, the cell subset or site label denotes: HCoV-229E spike overlapping peptide pool stimulation. The sequence was obtained from a human donor who received a COVID-19 vaccine. The DNA sequence is given as TGCGCCAGCAGCCCCCGGACGACGAACACCGGGGAGCTGTTTTTT. The resulting protein is CASSPRTTNTGELFF.